This TCR beta chain was captured in a study of type 1 regulatory T cells. Germline assignment: CDR1 KGHSH and CDR2 LQKENI. Trimming stripped 0 bases from V and 5 bases from J, with 11 bases between. CDR3 length: 15 residues. There are a few counts of this clonotype. Its antigen is currently unknown. A single record per CDR3 protein comes from TCRdb applying MiXCR to the reads. In the table there are tens of thousands of distinct CDR3 sequences, 10% to 15% of which are singletons. This chain uses TRBV18 with TRBJ1-5; D gene unclear. Sample: cultured non-Tr1 T cells, either the whole culture or a sorted T cell fraction (not recorded which). This clonotype was sampled from a human donor in good health. The CDR3 region is CASSPPSGNYQPQHF. In DNA, the CDR3 is TGTGCCAGCTCACCACCGTCGGGGAACTATCAGCCCCAGCATTTT.